The 10 T cell receptor beta chains listed next were all sequenced from one sample in a study of cytomegalovirus exposure and HLA in healthy donors. Vbeta (60) and Jbeta (13) primers were used in the PCR. Libraries were prepared by immunoSEQ multiplex PCR; TCRdb keeps only in-frame clonotypes and omits some of them. The table lists over 150,000 clones, more than 75% of them singletons. What was sequenced was PBMCs. The receptor set was obtained from a woman between 35 and 50 years old in good health and CMV-seropositive.

The gene calls are TRBV5-4 and TRBJ2-3, with TRBD2 matching over 13 bases. V was clipped by 1 base and J by 4 bases; unmatched bases: 3. Germline V gene data show CDR1 as SGHNT and CDR2 as YYREEE (reference sequence). CDR3 length: 16 residues. The CDR3 nucleotides are TGTGCCAGCAGCTTGAGAGGACTAGCGGGAGCAGATACGCAGTATTTT. The encoded protein is CASSLRGLAGADTQYF.

This clone was observed a few times. V and J are TRBV7-6 and TRBJ2-2; 8 bases are shared with TRBD1. The ends lost 5 bases at V and 3 bases at J; junction bases unmatched: 5. The CDR3 has 15 residues. Per germline, CDR1 SGHVS and CDR2 FNYEAQ. CDR3 bases: TGTGCCAGCAGCGGCAGGGGGCGCGACACCGGGGAGCTGTTTTTT. Its translation: CASSGRGRDTGELFF.

This clone has just a few counts. The chain joins TRBV5-4 to TRBJ2-1, with 12 bases identical to TRBD2. This CDR3 contains 15 residues. From germline, CDR1 is SGHNT and CDR2 YYREEE (reference sequence). Trimming cost V 4 bases and J 7 bases; bases outside gene matches: 6. The CDR3 protein is CASSKLAGGGNEQFF. The CDR3 coding sequence is TGTGCCAGCAGCAAACTAGCGGGAGGAGGGAATGAGCAGTTCTTC.

The chain uses TRBV27 and TRBJ2-4; 10 nucleotides line up with TRBD2. The CDR3 length is 16 residues. Germline V gene lookup returns CDR1 MNHEY and CDR2 SMNVEV (reference sequence). The trim removed 3 bases at V and 1 base at J, leaving 3 bases unmatched. Here the CDR3 reads CASSLGAGGAKNIQYF. The CDR3 coding sequence is TGTGCCAGCAGTTTGGGAGCGGGAGGGGCCAAAAACATTCAGTACTTC.

This chain uses TRBV7-9 with TRBJ2-2; D possibly corresponds to TRBD1 (6 bases). CDR3 length: 12 residues. Germline CDR1 reads SEHNR; CDR2 reads FQNEAQ (reference sequence). The germline V and J ends were trimmed by 5 bases and 8 bases, with 9 bases remaining between them. The CDR3 protein is CASSLDRGELFF. CDR3 DNA sequence: TGTGCCAGCAGCCTAGACAGGGGGGAGCTGTTTTTT.

V usage is TRBV6-1 and J usage is TRBJ2-3; 16 nucleotides match TRBD2. This CDR3 comprises 20 residues. Germline loops: CDR1 MNHNS, CDR2 SASEGT. V was pared by 2 bases and J by 6 bases, with 14 bases of the junction left unmatched. The CDR3 DNA sequence: TGTGCCAGCAGTGAACTAGGGACGGGACTAGCGGGAGGGATGTCGGATACGCAGTATTTT. It translates to CASSELGTGLAGGMSDTQYF.

The chain has TRBV30 and TRBJ2-5; 11 bases fit TRBD2. Germline CDR1 and CDR2: GTSNPN and SVGIG (reference sequence). V gave up 7 bases and J gave up 5 bases; unmatched junction bases: 3. The CDR3 covers 12 residues. Here the CDR3 DNA reads TGTGCCTTTAGCGGGAGGGTGGAGACCCAGTACTTC. Translating gives CAFSGRVETQYF.

This rearrangement joins TRBV7-8 to TRBJ1-5; no definite D call. The V and J ends lost 5 bases and 2 bases respectively, with 16 bases between them. This CDR3 contains 16 residues. The V gene's germline CDR1 is SGHVS and CDR2 FQNEAQ. The CDR3 loop reads CASSAEAITGNQPQHF. As DNA, the CDR3 is TGTGCCAGCAGCGCTGAGGCTATTACCGGCAATCAGCCCCAGCATTTT.

The chain has TRBV7-7 and TRBJ2-7, with D possibly matching TRBD2 (5 bases). CDR3 length: 13 amino acids. The germline CDR1 and CDR2 sequences are SSHAT and FNYEAQ (reference sequence). V lost 5 bases, J lost 7 bases, and 15 bases lay in between. This chain's CDR3 is CASSPGITGEQYF. CDR3 bases: TGTGCCAGCAGCCCTGGGATTACGGGAGAGCAGTACTTC.

The chain combines TRBV13 with TRBJ2-1; 16 nucleotides align to TRBD2. This CDR3 contains 19 residues. Losses at the gene ends were 5 bases for V and 1 base for J; bases not matched to a gene: 8. The germline CDR1 and CDR2 sequences are PRHDT and FYEKMQ (reference sequence). The CDR3 region has the DNA TGTGCCAGCAGCCCCTGGGGACTAGCGGGAGGGTATTCCTACAATGAGCAGTTCTTC. This translates into CASSPWGLAGGYSYNEQFF.